In its sample, the clone carrying this T cell receptor beta chain was seen many times. Its matching antigen is unknown. This entry comes from a study of T cells in Graves' hyperthyroidism and ophthalmopathy. About the study: Peripheral blood sampling occurred at initial diagnosis, before any treatment. Study-level results: Peripheral blood also featured most of the thyroid clonotypes expanded above 0.001. Using 13 V-J features, a model discriminated ophthalmopathy from stable hyperthyroidism.

The source material, RNA transcripts, was used to amplify TCR beta CDR3 regions. The HTBI primer set served for first-round RT-PCR of the TCR CDR3. TCRdb reprocessed the multiplex PCR reads via MiXCR and lists one record per CDR3 protein. The data show 600,000 to 650,000 distinct CDR3 sequences, 20% to 25% seen once. The CDR3 is 14 residues long. Trimming left V 5 bases short and J 2 bases short, with 12 bases between. Sequencing used blood. The chain joins TRBV12-3 or TRBV12-4 to TRBJ2-5, with D possibly TRBD2 on 5 matching bases. This clonotype originated in a man younger than 40 with Graves' ophthalmopathy. The CDR3 DNA follows: TGTGCCAGCAGTCCCTCCCGGAGGCAAGAGACCCAGTACTTC. The encoded protein is CASSPSRRQETQYF.